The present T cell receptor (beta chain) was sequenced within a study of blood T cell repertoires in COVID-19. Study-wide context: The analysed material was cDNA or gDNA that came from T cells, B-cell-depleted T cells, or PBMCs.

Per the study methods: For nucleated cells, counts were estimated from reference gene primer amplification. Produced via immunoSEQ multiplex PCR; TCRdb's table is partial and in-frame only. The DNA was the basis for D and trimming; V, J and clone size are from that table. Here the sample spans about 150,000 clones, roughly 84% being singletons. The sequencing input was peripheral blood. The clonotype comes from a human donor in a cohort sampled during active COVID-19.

In DNA, the CDR3 is TGTGCCAGCAGCCACTCGGGGGGGACGGTTGAAAAACTGTTTTTT. It is translated as CASSHSGGTVEKLFF. The chain combines TRBV6-5 with TRBJ1-4, with a weak D call TRBD1 (5 bases). Germline CDR1 is MNHEY and CDR2 is SVGAGI. The CDR3 covers 15 residues. Trimming pared 6 bases from V and 7 bases from J, leaving 18 bases between.